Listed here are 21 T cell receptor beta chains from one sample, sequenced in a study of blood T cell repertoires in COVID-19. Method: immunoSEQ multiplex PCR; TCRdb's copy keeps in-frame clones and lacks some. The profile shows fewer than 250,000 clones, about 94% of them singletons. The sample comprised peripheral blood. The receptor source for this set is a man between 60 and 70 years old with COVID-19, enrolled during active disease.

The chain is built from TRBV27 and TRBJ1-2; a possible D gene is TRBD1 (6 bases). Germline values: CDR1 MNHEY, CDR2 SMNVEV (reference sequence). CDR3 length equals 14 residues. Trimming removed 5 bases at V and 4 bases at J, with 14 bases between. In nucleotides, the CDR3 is TGTGCCAGCAGTCCCGGGACATTTATCTATGGCTACACCTTC. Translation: CASSPGTFIYGYTF.

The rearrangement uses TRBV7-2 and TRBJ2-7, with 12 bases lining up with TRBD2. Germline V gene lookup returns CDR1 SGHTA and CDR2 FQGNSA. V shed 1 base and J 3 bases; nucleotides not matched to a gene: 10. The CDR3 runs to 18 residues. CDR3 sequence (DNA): TGTGCCAGCAGCTTAGGTCAGGCTAGCGGGAGGGTCCTCTACGAGCAGTACTTC. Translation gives CASSLGQASGRVLYEQYF.

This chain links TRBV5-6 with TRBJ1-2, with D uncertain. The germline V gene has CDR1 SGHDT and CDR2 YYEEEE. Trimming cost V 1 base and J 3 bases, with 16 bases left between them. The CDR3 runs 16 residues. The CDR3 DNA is TGTGCCAGCAGCTTGAGGCGGGGTAGGACCGACTATGGCTACACCTTC. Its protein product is CASSLRRGRTDYGYTF.

CDR3 residues: CASSLALAGEQFF. The DNA for the CDR3 is TGTGCCAGCAGCTTAGCACTAGCCGGTGAGCAGTTCTTC. J is TRBJ2-1 and V is TRBV7-2; tentative D call: TRBD2 (6 bases). The germline V gene has CDR1 SGHTA and CDR2 FQGNSA. The CDR3 runs 13 residues. Trimming shortened V by 0 bases and J by 9 bases, and 9 bases separated the two germline ends.

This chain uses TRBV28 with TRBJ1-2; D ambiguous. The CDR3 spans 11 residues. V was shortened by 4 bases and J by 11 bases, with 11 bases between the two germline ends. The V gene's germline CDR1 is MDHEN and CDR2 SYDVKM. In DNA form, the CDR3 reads TGTGCCAGCAGTTCCGATCTGAGGTACACCTTC. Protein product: CASSSDLRYTF.

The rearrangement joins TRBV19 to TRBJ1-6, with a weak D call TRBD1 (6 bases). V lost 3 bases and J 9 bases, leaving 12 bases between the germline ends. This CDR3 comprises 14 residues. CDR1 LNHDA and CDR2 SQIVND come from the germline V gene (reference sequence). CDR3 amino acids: CASSITGGGSPLHF. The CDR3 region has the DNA TGTGCCAGTAGTATCACTGGGGGCGGTTCACCCCTCCACTTT.

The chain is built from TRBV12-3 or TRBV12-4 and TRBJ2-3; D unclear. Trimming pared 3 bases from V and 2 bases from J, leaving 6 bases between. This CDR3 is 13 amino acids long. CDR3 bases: TGTGCCAGCAGTTTCTCTTACACAGATACGCAGTATTTT. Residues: CASSFSYTDTQYF.

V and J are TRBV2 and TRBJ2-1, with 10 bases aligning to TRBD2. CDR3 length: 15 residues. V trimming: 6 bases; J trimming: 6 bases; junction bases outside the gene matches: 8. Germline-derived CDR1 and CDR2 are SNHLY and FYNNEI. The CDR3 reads CASRGPGLATNEQFF. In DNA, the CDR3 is TGTGCCAGCAGGGGGCCGGGACTAGCGACCAATGAGCAGTTCTTC.

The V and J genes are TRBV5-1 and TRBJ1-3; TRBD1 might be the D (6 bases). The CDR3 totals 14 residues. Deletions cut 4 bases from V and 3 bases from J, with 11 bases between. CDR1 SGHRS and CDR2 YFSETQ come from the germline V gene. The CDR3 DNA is TGCGCCAGCAGCCAAACAGGGAATGGAAACACCATATATTTT. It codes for CASSQTGNGNTIYF.

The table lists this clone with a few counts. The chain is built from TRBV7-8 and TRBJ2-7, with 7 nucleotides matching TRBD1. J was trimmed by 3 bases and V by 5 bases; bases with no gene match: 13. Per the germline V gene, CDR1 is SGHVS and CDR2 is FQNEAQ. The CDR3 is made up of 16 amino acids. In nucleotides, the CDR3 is TGTGCCAGCAGCCCACCCCCCTCGACAGGGAACTACGAGCAGTACTTC. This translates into CASSPPPSTGNYEQYF.

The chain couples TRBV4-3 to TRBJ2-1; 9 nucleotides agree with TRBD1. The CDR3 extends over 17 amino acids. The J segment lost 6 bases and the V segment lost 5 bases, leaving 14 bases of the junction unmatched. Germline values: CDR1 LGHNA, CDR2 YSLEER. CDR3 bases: TGCGCCAGCAGCTCTAAAGGGGGACAGGGACCCTTCAATGAGCAGTTCTTC. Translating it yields CASSSKGGQGPFNEQFF.

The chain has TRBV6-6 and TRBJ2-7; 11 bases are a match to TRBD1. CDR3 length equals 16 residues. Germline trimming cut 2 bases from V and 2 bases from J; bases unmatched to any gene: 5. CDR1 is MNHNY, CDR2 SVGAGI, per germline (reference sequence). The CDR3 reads CASSYKRTGGTYEQYF. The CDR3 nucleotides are TGTGCCAGCAGTTACAAGAGGACAGGGGGCACCTACGAGCAGTACTTC.

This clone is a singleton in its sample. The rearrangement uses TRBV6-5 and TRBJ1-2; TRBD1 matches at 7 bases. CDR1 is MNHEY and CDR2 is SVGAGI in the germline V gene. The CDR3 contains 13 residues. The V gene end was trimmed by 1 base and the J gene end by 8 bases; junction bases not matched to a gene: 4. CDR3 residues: CASSYYRGSGYTF. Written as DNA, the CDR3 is TGTGCCAGCAGTTACTACAGGGGAAGCGGCTACACCTTC.

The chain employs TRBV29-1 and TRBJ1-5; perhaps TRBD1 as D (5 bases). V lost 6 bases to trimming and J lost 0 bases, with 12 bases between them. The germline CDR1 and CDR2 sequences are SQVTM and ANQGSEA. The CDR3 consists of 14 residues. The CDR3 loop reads CSVATAYSNQPQHF. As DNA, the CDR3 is TGCAGCGTCGCGACAGCCTATAGCAATCAGCCCCAGCATTTT.

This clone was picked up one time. CDR3 sequence reads: CASSSIVGTAYEQYF. The CDR3, as DNA: TGCGCCAGCAGCAGTATCGTCGGGACAGCTTACGAGCAGTACTTC. The V and J genes are TRBV5-1 and TRBJ2-7; 7 bases map to TRBD1. CDR3 length: 15 amino acids. Germline V gene lookup returns CDR1 SGHRS and CDR2 YFSETQ. Trimming removed 4 bases from V and 4 bases from J; junction bases left unmatched: 11.

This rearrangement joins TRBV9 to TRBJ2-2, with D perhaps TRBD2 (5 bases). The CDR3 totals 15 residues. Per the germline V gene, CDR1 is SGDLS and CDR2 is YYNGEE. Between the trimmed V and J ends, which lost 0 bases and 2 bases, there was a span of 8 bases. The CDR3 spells CASSVAASNTGELFF. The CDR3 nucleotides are TGTGCCAGCAGCGTAGCAGCTAGCAACACCGGGGAGCTGTTTTTT.

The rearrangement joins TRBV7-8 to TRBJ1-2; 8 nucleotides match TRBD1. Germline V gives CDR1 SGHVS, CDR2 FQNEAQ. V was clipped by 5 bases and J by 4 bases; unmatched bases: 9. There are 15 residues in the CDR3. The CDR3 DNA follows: TGTGCCAGCAGCCTACAGGGGGTGATTAGCTATGGCTACACCTTC. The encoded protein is CASSLQGVISYGYTF.

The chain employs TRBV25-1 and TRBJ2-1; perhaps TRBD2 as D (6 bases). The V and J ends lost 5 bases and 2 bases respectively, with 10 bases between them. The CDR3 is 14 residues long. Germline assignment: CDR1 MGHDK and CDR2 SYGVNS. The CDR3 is CASSNGGTYNEQFF. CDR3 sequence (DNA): TGTGCCAGCAGTAATGGGGGGACCTACAATGAGCAGTTCTTC.

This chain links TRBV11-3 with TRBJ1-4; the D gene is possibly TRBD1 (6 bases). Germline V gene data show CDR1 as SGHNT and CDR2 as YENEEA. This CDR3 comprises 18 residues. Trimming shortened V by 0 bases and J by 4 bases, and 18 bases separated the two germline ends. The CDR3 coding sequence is TGTGCCAGCAGCTTAGACCAGATTAAGGGGGGGGATAATGAAAAACTGTTTTTT. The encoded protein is CASSLDQIKGGDNEKLFF.

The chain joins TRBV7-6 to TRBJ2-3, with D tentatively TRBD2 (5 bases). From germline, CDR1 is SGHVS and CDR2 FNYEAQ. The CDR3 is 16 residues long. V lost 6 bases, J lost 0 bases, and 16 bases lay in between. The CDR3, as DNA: TGTGCCAGCAGTAGACGACTGACGGGGAGCACAGATACGCAGTATTTT. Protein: CASSRRLTGSTDTQYF.

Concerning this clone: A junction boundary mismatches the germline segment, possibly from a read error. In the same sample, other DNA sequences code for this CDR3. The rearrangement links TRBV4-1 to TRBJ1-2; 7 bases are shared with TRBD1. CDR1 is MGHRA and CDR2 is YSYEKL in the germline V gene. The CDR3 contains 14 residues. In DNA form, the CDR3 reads TGCGCCAGCAGTCAAGACAGGGCTAACTATGGCTACACCTTC. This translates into CASSQDRANYGYTF.